These 30 T cell receptor beta chains were all obtained from the same sample, sequenced in a study of T cells after yellow fever vaccination. TCRdb reanalysed the 5' RACE reads using MiXCR and keeps one entry per CDR3 protein. The top ten clones hold 24% of a sample with around 310,000 distinct CDR3 sequences, approximately 3.9% of them seen once. This sample comprised PBMCs, obtained 5 days after the yellow fever booster vaccination. These receptors came from a man younger than 35 who received the YFV17D yellow fever vaccine.

The table lists this clonotype with a few counts. The chain uses TRBV5-6 and TRBJ2-1; possible D gene TRBD2, 6 bases. The V end was cut by 5 bases, the J end by 0 bases, with 12 bases between. Germline V CDR1 and CDR2: SGHDT, YYEEEE. The CDR3 extends over 15 amino acids. The CDR3 DNA reads TGTGCCAGCAGTCGCGGGGCGAGCTCCTACAATGAGCAGTTCTTC. This gives the protein CASSRGASSYNEQFF.

This clonotype was counted a few times. This chain uses TRBV15 with TRBJ2-1; D call uncertain. V gave up 3 bases and J gave up 5 bases, with 5 bases separating them. Germline assignment: CDR1 LNHNV and CDR2 YYDKDF (reference sequence). The CDR3 has 12 amino acids. In DNA form, the CDR3 reads TGTGCCACCAGCAGCCTCAACAATGAGCAGTTCTTC. Translated, it gives CATSSLNNEQFF.

Many counts were recorded for this clonotype. The chain links TRBV9 to TRBJ2-7, with 8 bases aligning to TRBD1. The CDR3 contains 14 residues. The V and J ends lost 4 bases and 4 bases, in that order; junction bases with no gene match: 7. Germline loops: CDR1 SGDLS, CDR2 YYNGEE. This CDR3 reads CASSPRTGLYEQYF. CDR3 nucleotide sequence: TGTGCCAGCAGCCCCCGGACAGGGTTGTACGAGCAGTACTTC.

In its sample, this clonotype was seen many times. The gene calls are TRBV6-5 and TRBJ2-5; 8 nucleotides line up with TRBD2. Per germline, CDR1 MNHEY and CDR2 SVGAGI. CDR3 length equals 16 residues. V was pared by 5 bases and J by 1 base, with 9 bases of the junction left unmatched. CDR3 region: CASSALGRGGQETQYF. CDR3 coding DNA: TGTGCCAGCAGTGCCCTAGGACGGGGGGGCCAAGAGACCCAGTACTTC.

V and J are TRBV18 and TRBJ1-3; 7 bases map to TRBD1. V lost 6 bases to trimming and J lost 5 bases; unmatched junction nucleotides: 7. The CDR3 contains 14 residues. Germline V lookup: CDR1 KGHSH, CDR2 LQKENI. The CDR3 coding sequence is TGTGCCAGCTCCCCGGACAGGACACGAAACACCATATATTTT. It codes for CASSPDRTRNTIYF.

This clonotype was seen at least ten times. This chain joins TRBV19 and TRBJ1-5; D call uncertain. CDR1 is LNHDA, CDR2 SQIVND, per germline (reference sequence). V was clipped by 3 bases and J by 3 bases, with 6 bases between them. The CDR3 length is 13 residues. The DNA of the CDR3 is TGTGCCAGTAGTATCGGAAACAATCAGCCCCAGCATTTT. It encodes CASSIGNNQPQHF.

This clonotype was seen a few times. The chain joins TRBV5-1 to TRBJ2-1; D perhaps matches TRBD1 (6 bases). This CDR3 spans 13 amino acids. Germline V gene sequence: CDR1 SGHRS, CDR2 YFSETQ. V was trimmed by 4 bases and J by 8 bases, leaving 13 bases between them. The CDR3 sequence is CASSEGVGDEQFF. CDR3 DNA: TGCGCCAGCAGCGAGGGGGTAGGCGATGAGCAGTTCTTC.

In this sample, this clonotype turned up many times. V gene TRBV2 combines with J gene TRBJ2-7; D uncertain. Trimming took 2 bases from V and 7 from J, leaving 15 bases between them. The germline CDR1 and CDR2 sequences are SNHLY and FYNNEI. CDR3 size: 14 residues. The CDR3 reads CASSESIGLREQYV. The CDR3 DNA follows: TGTGCCAGCAGTGAAAGTATCGGTCTACGTGAGCAGTACGTC.

This chain joins TRBV7-9 and TRBJ1-5; a possible D gene is TRBD1 (5 bases). There are 15 residues in the CDR3. Trimming took off 5 bases at V and 2 bases at J, with 13 bases between the two ends. Per germline, CDR1 SEHNR and CDR2 FQNEAQ (reference sequence). The CDR3 sequence: CASSLSGGGNQPQHF. CDR3 DNA: TGTGCCAGCAGCCTTTCGGGGGGGGGCAATCAGCCCCAGCATTTT.

This clonotype has more than one count but fewer than ten. The chain carries TRBV12-3 or TRBV12-4 and TRBJ2-7, with D perhaps given as TRBD1 or TRBD2 (5 bases each). Trimming removed 6 bases at V and 7 bases at J, with 13 bases between. CDR3 length: 12 amino acids. DNA for the CDR3: TGTGCCAGCAGGCCGCCGGGGCGGGAGCAGTACTTC. This codes for CASRPPGREQYF.

This clonotype was detected a few times. This may come from a read error, since a much larger clone is one base off. Here the CDR3 reads CASSFGTENTEAFF. CDR3 in DNA: TGTGCCAGCAGCTTCGGGACGGAGAACACTGAAGCTTTCTTT. The V gene is TRBV5-4, the J gene TRBJ1-1; a weak D match, TRBD1 (5 bases). CDR1 is SGHNT, CDR2 YYREEE, per germline (reference sequence). The V and J ends lost 2 bases and 1 base respectively, with 9 bases between them. This CDR3 is 14 amino acids long.

This clonotype was counted ten times or more. This sequence joins TRBV6-2 or TRBV6-3 and TRBJ2-7, with TRBD2 matching 8 bases. Trimming at V came to 5 bases and at J to 5 bases, leaving 17 bases not matched to a gene. The germline CDR1 and CDR2 sequences are MNHEY and SVGEGT. The CDR3 runs 17 residues. This CDR3 is CASSTPPWAGGFHEQYV. The CDR3 DNA sequence: TGTGCCAGCAGTACACCCCCCTGGGCGGGGGGTTTCCACGAGCAGTACGTC.

There are many counts of this clonotype. J is TRBJ2-5 and V is TRBV7-2, with 8 bases lining up with TRBD1. Germline-derived CDR1 and CDR2 are SGHTA and FQGNSA. The CDR3 covers 16 residues. V lost 4 bases to trimming and J lost 1 base; unmatched junction nucleotides: 8. The CDR3 sequence is CASSSIGTGSQETQYF. The CDR3 bases are TGTGCCAGCAGCTCAATAGGGACAGGCAGCCAAGAGACCCAGTACTTC. The full variable domain, rest sourced from reference TRBV7-2 and TRBJ2-5, is GAGVSQSPSNKVTEKGKDVELRCDPISGHTALYWYRQSLGQGLEFLIYFQGNSAPDKSGLPSDRFSAERTGGSVSTLTIQRTQQEDSAVYLCASSSIGTGSQETQYFGPGTRLLVL.

In this sample, this clonotype turned up a few times. The chain links TRBV20-1 to TRBJ1-1, with D unclear. The germline V and J ends were trimmed by 4 bases and 1 base, with 4 bases remaining between them. The germline gives CDR1 DFQATT, CDR2 SNEGSKA (reference sequence). The CDR3 is made up of 11 amino acids. The CDR3 coding sequence is TGCAGTGCTAAAGAGAACACTGAAGCTTTCTTT. Translated, it gives CSAKENTEAFF.

The chain recombines TRBV27 with TRBJ2-2; TRBD2 matches 7 bases. The CDR3 extends over 15 amino acids. Germline lookup yields CDR1 MNHEY and CDR2 SMNVEV (reference sequence). J was trimmed by 5 bases and V by 6 bases; bases with no gene match: 9. CDR3: CASRVDGGWTGELFF. The CDR3, as DNA: TGTGCCAGCAGAGTAGACGGGGGGTGGACCGGGGAGCTGTTTTTT.

This clonotype was found many times. The CDR3 region is CSARDLGTDYEKLFF. The CDR3 DNA reads as TGCAGTGCTAGAGATCTGGGGACAGATTATGAAAAACTGTTTTTT. V and J are TRBV20-1 and TRBJ1-4, with 7 bases fitting TRBD1. The CDR3 sequence is 15 residues long. Germline V lookup: CDR1 DFQATT, CDR2 SNEGSKA (reference sequence). V was pared by 0 bases and J by 6 bases, with 7 bases of the junction left unmatched.

This clonotype came up a few times. The chain recombines TRBV25-1 with TRBJ2-1; TRBD1 aligns across 8 bases. The CDR3 loop spans 15 amino acids. Germline V gene lookup returns CDR1 MGHDK and CDR2 SYGVNS. V was clipped by 5 bases and J by 5 bases; unmatched bases: 8. For the CDR3, the DNA is TGTGCCAGCAGTTCGGGACAGGACAACGACAATGAGCAGTTCTTC. It codes for CASSSGQDNDNEQFF.

This clonotype came up a few times. J is TRBJ1-2 and V is TRBV10-2; the D is unclear. The CDR3 consists of 16 residues. V was clipped by 3 bases and J by 7 bases, with 21 bases between them. Germline CDR1 reads WSHSY; CDR2 reads SAAADI. The CDR3 nucleotides are TGCGCCAGCAGTGACCCTACCCCGGCGGGGAGAAGTGGCTACACCTTC. Translating gives CASSDPTPAGRSGYTF.

This rearrangement joins TRBV7-8 to TRBJ1-5, with 12 nucleotides matching TRBD1. The CDR3 runs 16 residues. With V trimmed by 5 bases and J by 2 bases, 4 bases remained unmatched. The germline CDR1 and CDR2 sequences are SGHVS and FQNEAQ. CDR3 sequence: CASSGTGGRGNQPQHF. CDR3 sequence (DNA): TGTGCCAGCAGCGGGACAGGGGGCAGGGGCAATCAGCCCCAGCATTTT.

This clonotype was seen a few times. The chain links TRBV18 to TRBJ2-2; TRBD1 might be the D (5 bases). The CDR3 has 15 residues. Trimming stripped 0 bases from V and 3 bases from J, with 8 bases between. The germline CDR1 and CDR2 sequences are KGHSH and LQKENI. The CDR3 DNA follows: TGTGCCAGCTCACCACCGCACAGGTACACCGGGGAGCTGTTTTTT. Encoded protein: CASSPPHRYTGELFF.

The sample holds a few counts of this clonotype. The J gene is TRBJ1-6, the V gene TRBV6-5; D possibly corresponds to TRBD1 (5 bases). There are 17 residues in the CDR3. Trimming took off 2 bases at V and 3 bases at J, with 14 bases between the two ends. The germline CDR1 and CDR2 sequences are MNHEY and SVGAGI. Here the CDR3 reads CASSYGVGHDYNSPLHF. The CDR3 region has the DNA TGTGCCAGCAGTTACGGAGTGGGGCACGACTATAATTCACCCCTCCACTTT.

The table lists this clonotype with many counts. DNA of the CDR3: TGTGCCAGCAGCTTGGTTGGTAGCGGGGGGGCCCGGTCCAATGAGCAGTTCTTC. It translates to CASSLVGSGGARSNEQFF. The V and J genes are TRBV5-5 and TRBJ2-1, with 11 bases matching TRBD2. Germline CDR1 reads SGHKS; CDR2 reads YYEKEE (reference sequence). This CDR3 spans 18 amino acids. The ends lost 0 bases at V and 6 bases at J; junction bases unmatched: 11.

This clonotype was recorded a few times. The rearrangement joins TRBV4-1 to TRBJ1-5; tentative D call: TRBD1 (6 bases). Trimming cost V 0 bases and J 0 bases, with 12 bases left between them. The CDR3 is made up of 17 amino acids. Germline loops: CDR1 MGHRA, CDR2 YSYEKL. The chain's CDR3 is CASSQEDRPYSNQPQHF. CDR3 sequence (DNA): TGCGCCAGCAGCCAAGAGGACAGACCCTATAGCAATCAGCCCCAGCATTTT.

The genes are TRBV29-1 and TRBJ2-7, with 7 nucleotides matching TRBD1. Germline V gene sequence: CDR1 SQVTM, CDR2 ANQGSEA. V shed 4 bases and J 0 bases; nucleotides not matched to a gene: 6. This CDR3 is 14 amino acids long. CDR3 in amino acids: CSVGRDSSSYEQYF. In DNA form, the CDR3 reads TGCAGCGTTGGTCGGGACAGTAGCTCCTACGAGCAGTACTTC.

This clonotype was counted a few times. This sequence joins TRBV19 and TRBJ1-4; D gene unclear. Germline CDR1 LNHDA, CDR2 SQIVND (reference sequence). This CDR3 comprises 15 residues. Trimming took off 3 bases at V and 8 bases at J, with 16 bases between the two ends. CDR3 sequence: CASSISGFGEEKLFF. CDR3 in DNA: TGTGCCAGTAGTATTTCGGGGTTCGGAGAAGAAAAACTGTTTTTT.

This clonotype was found many times. This chain connects TRBV7-9 to TRBJ2-2; 7 nucleotides align to TRBD1. The CDR3 covers 13 residues. The ends lost 6 bases at V and 4 bases at J; junction bases unmatched: 2. Germline loops: CDR1 SEHNR, CDR2 FQNEAQ (reference sequence). CDR3 sequence reads: CASRGQSTGELFF. The CDR3 DNA reads TGTGCCAGCAGGGGACAGAGCACCGGGGAGCTGTTTTTT.

There are many counts of this clonotype. This chain connects TRBV5-1 to TRBJ2-1; 7 positions match TRBD1. Germline lookup yields CDR1 SGHRS and CDR2 YFSETQ. Losses at the gene ends were 0 bases for V and 8 bases for J; bases not matched to a gene: 5. The CDR3 length is 14 residues. CDR3 sequence (DNA): TGCGCCAGCAGCTTGGCAACAGGGGTGGATGAGCAGTTCTTC. As protein: CASSLATGVDEQFF.

This chain uses TRBV18 with TRBJ2-7; D remains unclear. CDR1 is KGHSH and CDR2 is LQKENI in the germline V gene. The CDR3 contains 14 residues. V was clipped by 3 bases and J by 1 base, with 10 bases between them. The CDR3 sequence: CASSPLAVSYEQYF. The CDR3 coding sequence is TGTGCCAGCTCACCTTTAGCTGTTTCCTACGAGCAGTACTTC. Full variable domain (rest looked up from reference TRBV18 and TRBJ2-7): NAGVMQNPRHLVRRRGQEARLRCSPMKGHSHVYWYRQLPEEGLKFMVYLQKENIIDESGMPKERFSAEFPKEGPSILRIQQVVRGDSAAYFCASSPLAVSYEQYFGPGTRLTVT.

This clonotype was picked up a small number of times. This sequence joins TRBV6-2 or TRBV6-3 and TRBJ1-1; TRBD1 might be the D (5 bases). Germline V gene lookup returns CDR1 MNHEY and CDR2 SVGEGT. With 7 bases removed from V and 7 bases from J, the gap between germline ends came to 13 bases. CDR3 length: 12 residues. CDR3 sequence: CASNRGGGEAFF. Here the CDR3 DNA reads TGTGCCAGCAATCGGGGCGGGGGTGAAGCTTTCTTT.

Many counts were recorded for this clonotype. The chain combines TRBV23-1 with TRBJ2-5, with TRBD2 identical over 13 bases. TRBV23-1 is filed as an ORF, its function uncertain. The CDR3 runs 16 residues. With V trimmed by 0 bases and J by 4 bases, 2 bases remained unmatched. The CDR3: CASSQSTSGGRETQYF. The CDR3 region has the DNA TGCGCCAGCAGTCAATCGACTAGCGGGGGGAGAGAGACCCAGTACTTC.